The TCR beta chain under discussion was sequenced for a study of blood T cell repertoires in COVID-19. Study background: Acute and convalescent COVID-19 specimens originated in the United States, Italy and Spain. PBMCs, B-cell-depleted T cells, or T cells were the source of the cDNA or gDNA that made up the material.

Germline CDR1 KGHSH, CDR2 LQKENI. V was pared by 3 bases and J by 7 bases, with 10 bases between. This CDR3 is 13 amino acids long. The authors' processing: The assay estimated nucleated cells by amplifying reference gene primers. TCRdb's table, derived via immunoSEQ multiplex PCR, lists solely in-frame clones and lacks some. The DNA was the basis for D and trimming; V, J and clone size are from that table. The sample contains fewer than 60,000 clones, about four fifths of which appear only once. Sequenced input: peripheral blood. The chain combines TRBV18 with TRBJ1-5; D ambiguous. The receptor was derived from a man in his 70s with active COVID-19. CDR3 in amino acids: CASSPGEGQPQHF. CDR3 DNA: TGTGCCAGCTCACCCGGAGAAGGACAGCCCCAGCATTTT.